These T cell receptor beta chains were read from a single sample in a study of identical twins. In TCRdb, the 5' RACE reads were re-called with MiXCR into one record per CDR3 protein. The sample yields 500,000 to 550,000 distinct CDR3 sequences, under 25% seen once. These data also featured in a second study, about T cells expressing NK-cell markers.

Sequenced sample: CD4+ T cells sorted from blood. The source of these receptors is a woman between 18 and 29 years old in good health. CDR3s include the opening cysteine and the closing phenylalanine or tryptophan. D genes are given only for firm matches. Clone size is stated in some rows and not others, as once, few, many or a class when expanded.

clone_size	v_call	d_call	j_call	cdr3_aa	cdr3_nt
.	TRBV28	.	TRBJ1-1	CASSSRTRSTEAFF	TGTGCCAGCAGTTCTAGAACACGGAGCACTGAAGCTTTCTTT
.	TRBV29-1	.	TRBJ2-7	CSVKPDYHRLGEQYF	TGCAGCGTGAAGCCCGACTACCACCGGCTAGGGGAGCAGTACTTC
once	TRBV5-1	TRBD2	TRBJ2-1	CASSLRLAGGSYSYNEQFF	TGCGCCAGCAGCTTAAGACTAGCGGGAGGGTCCTACTCCTACAATGAGCAGTTCTTC
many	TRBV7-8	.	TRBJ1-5	CASSPGVGFQPQHF	TGTGCCAGCAGTCCCGGGGTCGGTTTTCAGCCCCAGCATTTT
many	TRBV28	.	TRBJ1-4	CATLRATNEKLFF	TGTGCCACCTTGAGGGCAACTAATGAAAAACTGTTTTTT
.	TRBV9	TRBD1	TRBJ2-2	CASSVDRANGELFF	TGTGCCAGCAGCGTGGACAGGGCCAACGGGGAGCTGTTTTTT
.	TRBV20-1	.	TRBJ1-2	CSASGTNNYGYTF	TGCAGTGCTAGCGGGACGAATAACTATGGCTACACCTTC
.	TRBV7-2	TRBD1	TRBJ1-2	CASSSQGGILYGYTF	TGTGCCAGCAGCTCCCAGGGGGGAATACTATATGGCTACACCTTC
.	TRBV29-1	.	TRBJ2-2	CSVGVGGELFF	TGCAGCGTTGGCGTAGGCGGGGAGCTGTTTTTT
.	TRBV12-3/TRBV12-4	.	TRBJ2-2	CASSFPDTVTGELFF	TGTGCCAGCAGTTTCCCGGACACAGTCACCGGGGAGCTGTTTTTT
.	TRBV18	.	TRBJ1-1	CASSPQDTEAFF	TGTGCCAGCTCACCACAAGACACTGAAGCTTTCTTT
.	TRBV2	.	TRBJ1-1	CASGGGQPPSEAFF	TGTGCCAGCGGAGGAGGACAGCCACCTTCTGAAGCTTTCTTT
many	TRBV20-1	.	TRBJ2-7	CSASYRRSLNYEQYF	TGCAGTGCCTCCTACCGCCGGTCGTTGAACTACGAGCAGTACTTC
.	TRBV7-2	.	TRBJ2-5	CASRLYETQYF	TGTGCCAGCAGGCTCTATGAGACCCAGTACTTC
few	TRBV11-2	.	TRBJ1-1	CASSLYEGRSEAFF	TGTGCCAGCAGCTTATACGAGGGGAGGAGTGAAGCTTTCTTT
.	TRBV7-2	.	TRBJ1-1	CASSSRPGLDTEAFF	TGTGCCAGCAGCTCTCGGCCCGGATTAGACACTGAAGCTTTCTTT
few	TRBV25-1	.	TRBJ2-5	CASSEWAKETQYF	TGTGCCAGCAGTGAATGGGCAAAAGAGACCCAGTACTTC
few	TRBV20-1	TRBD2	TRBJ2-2	CSARDATSGGFSTGELFF	TGCAGTGCTAGAGATGCGACTAGCGGGGGATTCAGCACCGGGGAGCTGTTTTTT
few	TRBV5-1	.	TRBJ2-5	CASSLATGQETQYF	TGCGCCAGCAGCTTGGCTACAGGGCAAGAGACCCAGTACTTC
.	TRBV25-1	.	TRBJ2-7	CASASPLTGEQYF	TGTGCCAGCGCCTCTCCCCTTACGGGAGAGCAGTACTTC
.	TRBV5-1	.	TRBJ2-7	CASSPYRTAGEQYF	TGCGCCAGCAGCCCGTATCGGACGGCGGGGGAGCAGTACTTC
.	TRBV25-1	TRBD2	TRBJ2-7	CASRGREARSSYEQYF	TGTGCCAGCAGGGGACGGGAGGCCAGGAGCTCCTACGAGCAGTACTTC
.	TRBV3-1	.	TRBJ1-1	CASSQDLVGRLNTEAFF	TGTGCCAGCAGCCAAGATCTAGTTGGCAGGCTGAACACTGAAGCTTTCTTT
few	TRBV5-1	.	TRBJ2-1	CASSLNVGTNEQFF	TGCGCCAGCAGCTTGAACGTAGGGACTAATGAGCAGTTCTTC
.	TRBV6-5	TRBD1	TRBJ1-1	CASSYSRGRLNTEAFF	TGTGCCAGCAGTTACTCCAGGGGGCGTTTGAACACTGAAGCTTTCTTT
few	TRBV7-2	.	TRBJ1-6	CASSLVTLNSPLHF	TGTGCCAGCAGCTTAGTGACCCTCAATTCACCCCTCCACTTT
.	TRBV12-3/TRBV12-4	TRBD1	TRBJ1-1	CASSLVRDRVWAFF	TGTGCCAGCAGTTTAGTCCGGGACAGGGTTTGGGCTTTCTTT
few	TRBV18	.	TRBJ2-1	CASSPGTNEQFF	TGTGCCAGCAGCCCGGGAACTAATGAGCAGTTCTTC
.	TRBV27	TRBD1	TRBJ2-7	CASSRYGTGNYEQYF	TGTGCCAGCAGCCGGTACGGGACAGGCAATTACGAGCAGTACTTC
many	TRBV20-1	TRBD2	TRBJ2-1	CSAKGVLAAYNEQFF	TGCAGTGCTAAAGGGGTTCTAGCGGCCTACAATGAGCAGTTCTTC
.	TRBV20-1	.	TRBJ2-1	CSAFKGGGGNEQFF	TGCAGTGCTTTCAAGGGGGGCGGGGGCAATGAGCAGTTCTTC
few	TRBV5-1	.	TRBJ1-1	CASRKQGGTEAFF	TGCGCCAGCAGAAAACAGGGTGGCACTGAAGCTTTCTTT
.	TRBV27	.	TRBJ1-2	CASSLQPTHGYTF	TGTGCCAGCAGTTTGCAACCCACGCATGGCTACACCTTC
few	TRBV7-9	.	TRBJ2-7	CASSPQESSYEQYF	TGTGCCAGCAGCCCCCAGGAGAGCTCCTACGAGCAGTACTTC
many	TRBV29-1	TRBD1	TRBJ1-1	CSVDDRAHTEAFF	TGCAGCGTAGACGACAGGGCTCATACTGAAGCTTTCTTT
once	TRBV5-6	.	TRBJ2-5	CASSLPPRGVETQYF	TGTGCCAGCAGCCTGCCCCCACGGGGCGTCGAGACCCAGTACTTC
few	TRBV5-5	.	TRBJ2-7	CASSHIQATLYEQYF	TGTGCCAGCAGCCACATCCAGGCTACCCTCTACGAGCAGTACTTC